The 13 T cell receptor beta chains listed next were all sequenced from one sample in a study of OX40 agonist ivuxolimab in advanced cancers. The repertoire was sequenced with immunoSEQ multiplex PCR; TCRdb's copy has only in-frame clones and lacks some. The repertoire includes approximately 76,000 clones, 75% to 90% of them detected once, and less than 6.5% sits in the top ten. Source: CD4+ or CD8+ T cells sorted from blood, taken in a trial of the OX40 agonist ivuxolimab. Receptor source: an adult with an advanced solid tumor such as melanoma, head and neck, liver or kidney cancer.

This rearrangement joins TRBV19 to TRBJ2-7, with D maybe TRBD2 (6 bases). V was cut by 2 bases and J by 0 bases, with 8 bases left in between. There are 14 residues in the CDR3. Germline values: CDR1 LNHDA, CDR2 SQIVND (reference sequence). The CDR3 loop reads CASSITRDSYEQYF. The CDR3 nucleotides read TGTGCCAGTAGTATAACGCGGGACTCCTACGAGCAGTACTTC. The variable domain in full, completed from reference TRBV19 and TRBJ2-7, reads DGGITQSPKYLFRKEGQNVTLSCEQNLNHDAMYWYRQDPGQGLRLIYYSQIVNDFQKGDIAEGYSVSREKKESFPLTVTSAQKNPTAFYLCASSITRDSYEQYFGPGTRLTVT.

J is TRBJ2-7 and V is TRBV12-5; unclear D gene. The V gene's germline CDR1 is LGHNT and CDR2 FRNRAP. Trimming cost V 0 bases and J 5 bases, with 5 bases left between them. This CDR3 spans 12 amino acids. The CDR3 here is CASGLVLDEQYF. CDR3 DNA sequence: TGTGCTAGTGGTTTGGTATTGGACGAGCAGTACTTC.

This clone was recorded once. The chain combines TRBV10-1 with TRBJ2-1, with D maybe TRBD2 (6 bases). Germline CDR1 is WNHNN and CDR2 is SYGVQD (reference sequence). The CDR3 runs to 15 residues. Trimming removed 3 bases at V and 7 bases at J, with 16 bases between. The CDR3 DNA reads TGCGCCAGCAGTGAAGGCACCAAGGCGGGAAATGAGCAGTTCTTC. Protein: CASSEGTKAGNEQFF.

The chain employs TRBV6-5 and TRBJ1-2; possible D gene TRBD1, 5 bases. With 0 bases removed from V and 7 bases from J, the gap between germline ends came to 12 bases. There are 14 residues in the CDR3. CDR1 and CDR2 (germline): MNHEY, SVGAGI. CDR3 nucleotides: TGTGCCAGCAGTTACTCACAGGTCCGGGGTGGCTACACCTTC. This sequence encodes CASSYSQVRGGYTF.

This clone has just a few counts. The chain uses TRBV6-1 and TRBJ2-7; 7 nucleotides agree with TRBD2. CDR1 and CDR2 from the germline V gene are MNHNS and SASEGT. The CDR3 has 13 residues. The trim removed 6 bases at V and 3 bases at J, leaving 5 bases unmatched. CDR3 nucleotides: TGTGCCAGCAGGCCGGGCGGGAGCTACGAGCAGTACTTC. Translated: CASRPGGSYEQYF.

The rearrangement links TRBV5-5 to TRBJ2-7; D remains unclear. Germline V lookup: CDR1 SGHKS, CDR2 YYEKEE (reference sequence). There are 13 residues in the CDR3. Trimming removed 0 bases at V and 2 bases at J, with 6 bases between. The CDR3 DNA sequence: TGTGCCAGCAGCTTGGGGGTCCCCTACGAGCAGTACTTC. Its protein is CASSLGVPYEQYF.

This clone was counted a single time. As DNA, the CDR3 is TGTGCCAGCAGCCAAGTCATAGCCGAGCAGTACTTC. It is translated as CASSQVIAEQYF. The J gene is TRBJ2-5, the V gene TRBV14; D not resolved. The tail of the sequence fits TRBJ2-7 better, so the J call may be wrong. The V gene's germline CDR1 is SGHDN and CDR2 FVKESK. The length of the CDR3 is 12 residues.

The V call is TRBV12-5, the J call TRBJ2-1; TRBD2 matches at 8 bases. CDR3 length: 16 residues. Germline loops: CDR1 LGHNT, CDR2 FRNRAP. Trimming took 1 base from V and 7 from J; bases not matched to a gene: 9. The CDR3 region is CASGLGTAGALNEQFF. The CDR3 coding sequence is TGTGCTAGTGGTTTGGGAACAGCGGGAGCGTTGAATGAGCAGTTCTTC. The entire variable domain, with the rest obtained from reference TRBV12-5 and TRBJ2-1, is as follows: DARVTQTPRHKVTEMGQEVTMRCQPILGHNTVFWYRQTMMQGLELLAYFRNRAPLDDSGMPKDRFSAEMPDATLATLKIQPSEPRDSAVYFCASGLGTAGALNEQFFGPGTRLTVL.

The chain links TRBV19 to TRBJ1-5; D unclear. The V gene's germline CDR1 is LNHDA and CDR2 SQIVND (reference sequence). This CDR3 contains 15 residues. V lost 3 bases and J lost 2, with 11 bases in between. The CDR3 spells CASSMVGSGNQPQHF. The DNA for the CDR3 is TGTGCCAGTAGTATGGTGGGGAGTGGCAATCAGCCCCAGCATTTT.

The rearrangement links TRBV7-9 to TRBJ2-7; 7 positions match TRBD1. The CDR3 has 12 amino acids. Germline CDR1 and CDR2: SEHNR and FQNEAQ (reference sequence). The junction had 4 bases not matched to a gene; V was cut back by 4 bases and J by 7 bases. The CDR3 region has the DNA TGTGCCAGCAGCTCAGGGGGTCAGGAGCAGTACTTC. It is translated as CASSSGGQEQYF.

The table lists this clone with a count of one. This sequence joins TRBV19 and TRBJ1-1; no clear D gene. Germline loops: CDR1 LNHDA, CDR2 SQIVND (reference sequence). Between the trimmed V and J ends, which lost 2 bases and 6 bases, there was a span of 13 bases. This CDR3 comprises 14 residues. The CDR3 sequence is CASSIKQRVPEAFF. The CDR3 DNA is TGTGCCAGTAGTATAAAGCAGAGGGTACCTGAAGCTTTCTTT.

V and J are TRBV18 and TRBJ1-1; TRBD1 is a possible D gene (5 bases). Germline lookup yields CDR1 KGHSH and CDR2 LQKENI. Trimming removed 4 bases from V and 4 bases from J, with 7 bases in between. CDR3 length: 12 residues. CDR3 in amino acids: CASSLQGTEAFF. CDR3 DNA sequence: TGTGCCAGCTCACTGCAGGGCACTGAAGCTTTCTTT.

At least ten counts were recorded for this clone. CDR3 nucleotide sequence: TGTGCCAGCAGTAACCGGGACAGTGAGCACTATGGCTACACCTTC. As protein: CASSNRDSEHYGYTF. The V gene is TRBV6-5, the J gene TRBJ1-2; 7 nucleotides line up with TRBD1. Per the germline V gene, CDR1 is MNHEY and CDR2 is SVGAGI. Trimming at V came to 5 bases and at J to 3 bases, leaving 9 bases not matched to a gene. The CDR3 is made up of 15 amino acids.